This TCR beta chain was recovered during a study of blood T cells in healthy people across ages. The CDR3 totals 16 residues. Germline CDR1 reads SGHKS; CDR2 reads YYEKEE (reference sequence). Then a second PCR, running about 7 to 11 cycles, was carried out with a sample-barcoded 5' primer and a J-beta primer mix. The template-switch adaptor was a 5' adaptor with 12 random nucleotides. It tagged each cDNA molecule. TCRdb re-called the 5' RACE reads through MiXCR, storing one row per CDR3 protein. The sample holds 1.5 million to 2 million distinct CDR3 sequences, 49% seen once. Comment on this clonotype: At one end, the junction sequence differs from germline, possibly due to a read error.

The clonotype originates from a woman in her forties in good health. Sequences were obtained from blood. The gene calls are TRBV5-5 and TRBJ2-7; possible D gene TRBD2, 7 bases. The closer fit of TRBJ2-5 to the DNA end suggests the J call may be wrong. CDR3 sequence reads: CAGSRGAKASQETQYF. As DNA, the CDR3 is TGTGCCGGCAGCCGGGGGGCTAAGGCGTCCCAAGAGACCCAGTACTTC.